This T cell receptor (beta chain) was documented in a study of radiotherapy plus CTLA-4 blockade in lung cancer. The repertoire was sequenced with immunoSEQ multiplex PCR; TCRdb's copy has only in-frame clones and lacks some. The repertoire consists of tens of thousands of clones, with around 75% occurring once and the leading ten covering 7.5% to 9.5%. About this clone: The antigen remains unidentified.

General study findings and limits: TCR clones originating in tumors grew in number in blood after radiotherapy plus ipilimumab.

Ipilimumab CTLA-4 blockade and focal radiation were given to patients with chemo-refractory metastatic non-small-cell lung cancer. The receptor's source is a human donor with non-small cell lung cancer who had a complete response to radiotherapy plus ipilimumab. The sequences come from peripheral blood, collected from a patient treated with radiotherapy plus ipilimumab.

As DNA, the CDR3 is TGCGCCAGCAGCTTGGTTTATGGGGTGGGAGAGGCAGGAGGAAAAGCTTTCTTT. As protein: CASSLVYGVGEAGGKAFF. The chain employs TRBV5-1 and TRBJ1-1; D not resolved. CDR1 and CDR2 from the germline V gene are SGHRS and YFSETQ. Trimming cost V 0 bases and J 9 bases, with 27 bases left between them. CDR3 length equals 18 residues. The entire variable domain, with the rest obtained from reference TRBV5-1 and TRBJ1-1, is as follows: KAGVTQTPRYLIKTRGQQVTLSCSPISGHRSVSWYQQTPGQGLQFLFEYFSETQRNKGNFPGRFSGRQFSNSRSEMNVSTLELGDSALYLCASSLVYGVGEAGGKAFFGQGTRLTVV.